This T cell receptor beta chain was observed in a study of blood T cell repertoires in COVID-19. Study as a whole: The United States, Italy and Spain provided the acute and convalescent COVID-19 samples. Nucleic acid was either cDNA or gDNA, and it came from T cells, B-cell-depleted T cells, or PBMCs.

Authors' methods: Reference gene primer amplification gave nucleated cell count estimates. Sequenced by immunoSEQ multiplex PCR; TCRdb stores in-frame clones only, minus some. The V and J calls and clone size were taken over from that table, and D and trimming were inferred from the DNA. The sample includes some 38,000 clones, approximately 90% of them seen just once. This CDR3 spans 14 amino acids. Germline V gene sequence: CDR1 SGHTA, CDR2 FQGNSA. Trimming took 5 bases from V and 8 from J; bases not matched to a gene: 7. V and J are TRBV7-2 and TRBJ2-1; TRBD2 matches 9 bases. Source material: peripheral blood. This sequence was found in a man over 45 with active COVID-19. In nucleotides, the CDR3 is TGTGCCAGCAGCGTCCGCGGGGGGGGCGATGAGCAGTTCTTC. It encodes CASSVRGGGDEQFF.